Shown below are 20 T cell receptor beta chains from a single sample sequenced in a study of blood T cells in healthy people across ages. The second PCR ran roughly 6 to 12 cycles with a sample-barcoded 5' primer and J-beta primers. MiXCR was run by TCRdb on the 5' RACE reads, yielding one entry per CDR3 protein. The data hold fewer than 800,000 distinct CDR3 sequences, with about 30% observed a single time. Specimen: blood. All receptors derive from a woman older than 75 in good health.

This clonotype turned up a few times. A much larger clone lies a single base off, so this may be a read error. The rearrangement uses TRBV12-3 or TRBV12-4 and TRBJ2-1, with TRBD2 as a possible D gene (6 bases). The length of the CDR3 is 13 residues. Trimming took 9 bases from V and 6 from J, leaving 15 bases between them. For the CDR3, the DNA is TGTGCCAGGGAGGGTGGGATGAGCAATGAGCAGTTCTTC. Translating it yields CAREGGMSNEQFF.

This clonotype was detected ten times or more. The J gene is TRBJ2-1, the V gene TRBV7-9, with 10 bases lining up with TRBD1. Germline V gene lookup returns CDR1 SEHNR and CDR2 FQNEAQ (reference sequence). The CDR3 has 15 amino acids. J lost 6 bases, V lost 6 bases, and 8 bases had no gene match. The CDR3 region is CASRRGTGAFNEQFF. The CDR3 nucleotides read TGTGCCAGCAGAAGGGGGACAGGGGCTTTCAATGAGCAGTTCTTC.

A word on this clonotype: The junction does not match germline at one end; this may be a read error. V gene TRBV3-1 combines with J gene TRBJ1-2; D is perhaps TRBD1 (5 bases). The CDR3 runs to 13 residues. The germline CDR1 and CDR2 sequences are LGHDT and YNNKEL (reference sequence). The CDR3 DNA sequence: TGTGCCAGCGGCCAAATAGCAGGGAATGACTACACCTTC. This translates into CASGQIAGNDYTF. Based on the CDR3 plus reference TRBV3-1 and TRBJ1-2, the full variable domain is DTAVSQTPKYLVTQMGNDKSIKCEQNLGHDTMYWYKQDSKKFLKIMFSYNNKELIINETVPNRFSPKSPDKAHLNLHINSLELGDSAVYFCASGQIAGNDYTFGSGTRLTVV.

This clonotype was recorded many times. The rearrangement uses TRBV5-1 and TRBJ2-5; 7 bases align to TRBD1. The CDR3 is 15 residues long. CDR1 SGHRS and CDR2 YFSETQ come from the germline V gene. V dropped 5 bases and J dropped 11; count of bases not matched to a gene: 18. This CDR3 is CASRLDRASNWEQYF. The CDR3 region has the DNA TGCGCCAGCAGACTTGACAGGGCTTCCAATTGGGAGCAGTACTTC.

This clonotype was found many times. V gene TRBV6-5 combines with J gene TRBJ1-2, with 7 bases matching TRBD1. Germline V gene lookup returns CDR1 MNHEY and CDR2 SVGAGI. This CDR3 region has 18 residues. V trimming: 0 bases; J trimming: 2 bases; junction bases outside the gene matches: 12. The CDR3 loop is CASSYSVAQGRGNYGYTF. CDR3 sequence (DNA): TGTGCCAGCAGTTACTCAGTAGCACAGGGGCGGGGGAACTATGGCTACACCTTC.

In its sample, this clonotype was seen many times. CDR3 residues: CASSLVLGERGNEQFF. CDR3 nucleotides: TGCGCCAGCAGCTTGGTCTTGGGGGAAAGAGGCAATGAGCAGTTCTTC. The V and J genes are TRBV5-1 and TRBJ2-1; D may correspond to TRBD1 or TRBD2 (5 bases each). This CDR3 has 16 amino acids. The V gene's germline CDR1 is SGHRS and CDR2 YFSETQ. The V end was cut by 0 bases, the J end by 6 bases, with 16 bases between.

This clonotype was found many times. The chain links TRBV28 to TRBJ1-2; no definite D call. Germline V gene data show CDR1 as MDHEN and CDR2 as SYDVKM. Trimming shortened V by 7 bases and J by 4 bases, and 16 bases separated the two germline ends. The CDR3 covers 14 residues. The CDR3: CASTGGGTPYGYTF. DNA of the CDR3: TGTGCCAGCACCGGAGGAGGAACCCCCTATGGCTACACCTTC.

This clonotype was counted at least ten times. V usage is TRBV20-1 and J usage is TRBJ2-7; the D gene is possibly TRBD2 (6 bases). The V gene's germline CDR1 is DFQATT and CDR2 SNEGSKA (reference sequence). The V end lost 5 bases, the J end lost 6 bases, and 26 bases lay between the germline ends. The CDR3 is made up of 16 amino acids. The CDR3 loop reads CSAPKGGPSPGREQYF. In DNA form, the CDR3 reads TGCAGTGCTCCGAAGGGAGGACCATCACCGGGGCGCGAGCAGTACTTC.

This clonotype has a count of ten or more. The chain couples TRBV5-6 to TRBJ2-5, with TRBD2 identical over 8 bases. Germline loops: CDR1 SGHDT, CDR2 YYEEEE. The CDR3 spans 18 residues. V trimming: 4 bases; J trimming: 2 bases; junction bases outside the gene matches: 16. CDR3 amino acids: CASSHTSFAAGGQETQYF. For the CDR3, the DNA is TGTGCCAGCAGCCATACCTCATTCGCGGCGGGGGGACAAGAGACCCAGTACTTC.

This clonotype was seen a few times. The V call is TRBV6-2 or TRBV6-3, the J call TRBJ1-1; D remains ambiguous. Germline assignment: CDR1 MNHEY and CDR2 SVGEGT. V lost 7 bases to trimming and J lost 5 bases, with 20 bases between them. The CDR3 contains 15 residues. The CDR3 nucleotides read TGTGCCAGCACCCCCCCGACACCCTCTTCAACTGAAGCTTTCTTT. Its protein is CASTPPTPSSTEAFF.

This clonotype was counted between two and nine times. Written as DNA, the CDR3 is TGCAGTGCTTATAGGGCCCTGGGGACTGAAGCTTTCTTT. Protein sequence: CSAYRALGTEAFF. This chain joins TRBV20-1 and TRBJ1-1; D call uncertain. Germline-derived CDR1 and CDR2 are DFQATT and SNEGSKA (reference sequence). The CDR3 totals 13 residues. V was shortened by 5 bases and J by 5 bases, with 15 bases between the two germline ends.

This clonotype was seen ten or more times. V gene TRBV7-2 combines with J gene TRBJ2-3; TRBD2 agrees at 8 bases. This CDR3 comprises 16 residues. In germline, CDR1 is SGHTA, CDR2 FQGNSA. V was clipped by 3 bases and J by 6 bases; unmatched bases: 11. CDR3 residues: CASSLTRTGGGDTQYF. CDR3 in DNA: TGTGCCAGCAGCTTGACCCGAACGGGGGGGGGCGATACGCAGTATTTT.

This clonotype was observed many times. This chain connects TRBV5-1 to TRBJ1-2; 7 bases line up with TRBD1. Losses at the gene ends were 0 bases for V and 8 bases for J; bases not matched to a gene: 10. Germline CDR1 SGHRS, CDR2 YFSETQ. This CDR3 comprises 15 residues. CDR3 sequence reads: CASSLEGRGWNGYTF. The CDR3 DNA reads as TGCGCCAGCAGCTTGGAGGGCAGGGGGTGGAACGGCTACACCTTC.

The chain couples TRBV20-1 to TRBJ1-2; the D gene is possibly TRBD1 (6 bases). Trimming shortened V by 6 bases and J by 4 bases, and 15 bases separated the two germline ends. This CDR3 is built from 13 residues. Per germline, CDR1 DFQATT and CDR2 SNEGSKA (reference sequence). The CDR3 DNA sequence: TGCAGTGCCGACCCAGGGGTAGGCTATGGCTACACCTTC. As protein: CSADPGVGYGYTF.

CDR3 sequence: CASSGRDRSHYGYTF. CDR3 bases: TGTGCCAGCAGTGGCCGGGACAGGAGCCACTATGGCTACACCTTC. The chain combines TRBV6-1 with TRBJ1-2, with TRBD1 matching 8 bases. The CDR3 is 15 amino acids. Per germline, CDR1 MNHNS and CDR2 SASEGT. The trim removed 4 bases at V and 3 bases at J, leaving 7 bases unmatched.

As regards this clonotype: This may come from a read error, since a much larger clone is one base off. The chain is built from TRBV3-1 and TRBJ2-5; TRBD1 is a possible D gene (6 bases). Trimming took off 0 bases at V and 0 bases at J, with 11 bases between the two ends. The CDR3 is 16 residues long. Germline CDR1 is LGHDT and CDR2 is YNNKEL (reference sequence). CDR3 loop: CASSQEGTGNQETQYF. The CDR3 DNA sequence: TGTGCCAGCAGCCAAGAGGGCACAGGGAACCAAGAGACCCAGTACTTC.

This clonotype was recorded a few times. As DNA, the CDR3 is TGTGCCTGGAGTTTGAAAGGTTATGGCTACACCTTC. Amino acid sequence: CAWSLKGYGYTF. The genes are TRBV30 and TRBJ1-2; D is undetermined. The germline V gene has CDR1 GTSNPN and CDR2 SVGIG (reference sequence). The length of the CDR3 is 12 residues. Trimming removed 2 bases from V and 5 bases from J, with 9 bases in between.

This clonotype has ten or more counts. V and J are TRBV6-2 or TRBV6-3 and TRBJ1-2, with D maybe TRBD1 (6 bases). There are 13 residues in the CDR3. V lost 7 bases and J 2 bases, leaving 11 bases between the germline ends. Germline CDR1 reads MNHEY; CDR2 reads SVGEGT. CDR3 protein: CASNLRGNYGYTF. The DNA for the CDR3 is TGTGCCAGCAACCTCAGGGGCAACTATGGCTACACCTTC.

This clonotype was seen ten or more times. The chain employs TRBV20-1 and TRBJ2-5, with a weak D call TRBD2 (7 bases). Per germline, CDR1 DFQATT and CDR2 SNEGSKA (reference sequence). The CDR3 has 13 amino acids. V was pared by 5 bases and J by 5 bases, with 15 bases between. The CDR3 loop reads CSAPRGGRETQYF. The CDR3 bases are TGCAGTGCTCCAAGGGGGGGTAGGGAGACCCAGTACTTC.

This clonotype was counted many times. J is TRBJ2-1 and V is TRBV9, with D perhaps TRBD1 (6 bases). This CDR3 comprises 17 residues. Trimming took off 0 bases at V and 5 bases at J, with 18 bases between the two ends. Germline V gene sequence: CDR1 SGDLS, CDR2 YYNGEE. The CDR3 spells CASSVEYGGFGNNEQFF. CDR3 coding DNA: TGTGCCAGCAGCGTAGAGTATGGGGGCTTCGGGAACAATGAGCAGTTCTTC.